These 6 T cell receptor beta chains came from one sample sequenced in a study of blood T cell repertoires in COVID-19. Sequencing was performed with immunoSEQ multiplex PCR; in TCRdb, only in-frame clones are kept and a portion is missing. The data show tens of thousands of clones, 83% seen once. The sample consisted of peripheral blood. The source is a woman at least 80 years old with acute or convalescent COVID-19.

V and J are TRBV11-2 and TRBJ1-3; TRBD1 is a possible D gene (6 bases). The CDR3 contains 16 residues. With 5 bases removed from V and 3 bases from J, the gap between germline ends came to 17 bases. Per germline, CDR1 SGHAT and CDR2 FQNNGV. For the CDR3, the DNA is TGTGCCAGCAGCCGTAGGGGGAGAGAACGTGGAAACACCATATATTTT. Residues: CASSRRGRERGNTIYF.

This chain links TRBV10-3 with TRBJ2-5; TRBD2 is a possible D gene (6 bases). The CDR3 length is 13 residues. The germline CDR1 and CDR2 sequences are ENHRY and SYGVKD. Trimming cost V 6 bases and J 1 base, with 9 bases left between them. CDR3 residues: CAIREGVQETQYF. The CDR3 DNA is TGTGCCATCAGGGAGGGAGTCCAAGAGACCCAGTACTTC.

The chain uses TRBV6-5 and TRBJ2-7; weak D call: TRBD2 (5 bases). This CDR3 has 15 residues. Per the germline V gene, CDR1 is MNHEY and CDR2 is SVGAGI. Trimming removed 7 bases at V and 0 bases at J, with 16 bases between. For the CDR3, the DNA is TGTGCCAGCAACCCGGGCTCTGCGGGCTCCTACGAGCAGTACTTC. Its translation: CASNPGSAGSYEQYF.

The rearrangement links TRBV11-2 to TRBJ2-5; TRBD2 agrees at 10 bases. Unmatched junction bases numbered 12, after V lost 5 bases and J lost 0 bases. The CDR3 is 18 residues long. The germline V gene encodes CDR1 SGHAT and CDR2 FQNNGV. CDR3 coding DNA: TGTGCCAGCAGCCCTAGACTAGCGGGCACATTGTACCAAGAGACCCAGTACTTC. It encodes CASSPRLAGTLYQETQYF.

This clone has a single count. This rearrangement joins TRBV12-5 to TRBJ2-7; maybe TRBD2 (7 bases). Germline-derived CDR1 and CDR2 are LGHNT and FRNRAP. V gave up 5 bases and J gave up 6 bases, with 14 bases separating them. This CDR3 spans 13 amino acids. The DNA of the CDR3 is TGTGCTAGTGGTACCCTAGGGGGGGTCGAGCAGTACTTC. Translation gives CASGTLGGVEQYF.

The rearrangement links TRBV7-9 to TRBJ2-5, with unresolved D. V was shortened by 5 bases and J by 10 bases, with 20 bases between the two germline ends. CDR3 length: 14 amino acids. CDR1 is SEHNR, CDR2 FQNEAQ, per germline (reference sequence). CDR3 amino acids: CASSHDSPAKVQYF. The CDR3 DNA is TGTGCCAGCAGCCATGACTCCCCAGCGAAGGTCCAGTACTTC.